The 21 T cell receptor beta chains given below trace back to one sample, sequenced in a study of blood T cell repertoires in COVID-19. Profiling relied on immunoSEQ multiplex PCR, and the TCRdb table lists in-frame clones only, not all of them. The table has about 150,000 clones, 75% to 80% seen once. Source material: peripheral blood. The receptors here all came from a man aged 80 or over with acute or convalescent COVID-19.

The chain combines TRBV14 with TRBJ1-1; no clear D. The CDR3 is 13 residues long. The V gene's germline CDR1 is SGHDN and CDR2 FVKESK. Trimming took 7 bases from V and 2 from J, leaving 11 bases between them. Here the CDR3 reads CASNLVSNTEAFF. CDR3 bases: TGTGCCAGCAATCTCGTCAGTAACACTGAAGCTTTCTTT.

V gene TRBV5-1 combines with J gene TRBJ2-3, with D possibly matching TRBD1 (5 bases). Germline V gene lookup returns CDR1 SGHRS and CDR2 YFSETQ. Deletions cut 4 bases from V and 0 bases from J, with 12 bases between. CDR3 length: 15 residues. The CDR3 loop is CASSVRQSSTDTQYF. CDR3 in DNA: TGCGCCAGCAGCGTCAGACAGAGTAGCACAGATACGCAGTATTTT. Variable domain in full (rest from reference TRBV5-1 and TRBJ2-3): KAGVTQTPRYLIKTRGQQVTLSCSPISGHRSVSWYQQTPGQGLQFLFEYFSETQRNKGNFPGRFSGRQFSNSRSEMNVSTLELGDSALYLCASSVRQSSTDTQYFGPGTRLTVL.

The chain is built from TRBV5-8 and TRBJ2-7; 8 nucleotides agree with TRBD1. V lost 3 bases to trimming and J lost 5 bases; unmatched junction nucleotides: 10. Germline lookup yields CDR1 SGHTS and CDR2 YDEGEE. CDR3 length equals 15 residues. The CDR3 DNA is TGTGCCAGCAGCTCGACTGGACAGGGAAGAAACGAGCAGTACGTC. Amino acids: CASSSTGQGRNEQYV.

The chain links TRBV7-2 to TRBJ1-2; perhaps TRBD1 as D (5 bases). V lost 8 bases to trimming and J lost 2 bases, with 15 bases between them. The germline gives CDR1 SGHTA, CDR2 FQGNSA. CDR3 size: 14 residues. For the CDR3, the DNA is TGTGCCAGCTCTCTCAGGGAAAAGAACTATGGCTACACCTTC. Protein product: CASSLREKNYGYTF.

The V call is TRBV19, the J call TRBJ1-4, with a possible D match to TRBD1 (5 bases). V was shortened by 3 bases and J by 5 bases, with 13 bases between the two germline ends. The germline V gene has CDR1 LNHDA and CDR2 SQIVND (reference sequence). The CDR3 totals 15 residues. CDR3 in DNA: TGTGCCAGTAGTATCCCATGGGGCTCCAATGAAAAACTGTTTTTT. This encodes CASSIPWGSNEKLFF.

The V and J genes are TRBV5-1 and TRBJ2-2; 8 bases agree with TRBD1. This CDR3 is 15 amino acids long. CDR1 SGHRS and CDR2 YFSETQ come from the germline V gene. Trimming took 4 bases from V and 5 from J; bases not matched to a gene: 7. The CDR3 DNA follows: TGCGCCAGCAGCCGGGAACAGGGGGGAACCGGGGAGCTGTTTTTT. This codes for CASSREQGGTGELFF. The full variable domain, its missing parts supplied by reference TRBV5-1 and TRBJ2-2, is KAGVTQTPRYLIKTRGQQVTLSCSPISGHRSVSWYQQTPGQGLQFLFEYFSETQRNKGNFPGRFSGRQFSNSRSEMNVSTLELGDSALYLCASSREQGGTGELFFGEGSRLTVL.

In this sample, this clone turned up a few times. The chain employs TRBV28 and TRBJ2-7, with 9 bases matching TRBD1. This CDR3 spans 12 amino acids. Per the germline V gene, CDR1 is MDHEN and CDR2 is SYDVKM. Trimming cost V 7 bases and J 5 bases; bases outside gene matches: 3. For the CDR3, the DNA is TGTGCCAGCAATACAGGGGGCAACGAGCAGTACGTC. Amino acids: CASNTGGNEQYV.

The chain recombines TRBV7-8 with TRBJ1-1; 10 nucleotides line up with TRBD1. J gave up 3 bases and V 6 bases, and 10 bases lay outside the gene matches. The CDR3 has 16 residues. Germline CDR1 is SGHVS and CDR2 is FQNEAQ. CDR3 DNA sequence: TGTGCCAGCAGTTTACGACCGGGACAGGGGTACACTGAAGCTTTCTTT. This codes for CASSLRPGQGYTEAFF.

V and J are TRBV6-4 and TRBJ1-2; 7 bases agree with TRBD1. V lost 3 bases, J lost 2 bases, and 6 bases stayed unmatched. CDR3 length equals 15 residues. Germline values: CDR1 MRHNA, CDR2 SNTAGT. For the CDR3, the DNA is TGTGCCAGCAGTGAAAGCTCGACAGGGAACTATGGCTACACCTTC. The encoded protein is CASSESSTGNYGYTF.

The chain employs TRBV3-1 (or the pseudogene TRBV3-2) and TRBJ1-1; no definite D call. The CDR3 contains 16 residues. Germline CDR1 LGHDT, CDR2 YNNKEL (reference sequence). The V gene lost 0 bases and the J gene lost 8 bases, with 19 bases spanning the gap. The CDR3 nucleotides read TGTGCCAGCAGCCAAGAAAGGACTCCTTCCACGGTCGAAGCTTTCTTT. As protein: CASSQERTPSTVEAFF.

The chain recombines TRBV18 with TRBJ2-5, with 9 bases matching TRBD2. Germline assignment: CDR1 KGHSH and CDR2 LQKENI. The CDR3 sequence is 17 residues long. J lost 1 base, V lost 3 bases, and 9 bases had no gene match. CDR3 loop: CASSPGIAGVIQETQYF. As DNA, the CDR3 is TGTGCCAGCTCACCTGGAATAGCGGGGGTCATCCAAGAGACCCAGTACTTC.

The chain combines TRBV5-6 with TRBJ2-1; TRBD2 agrees at 15 bases. This CDR3 is built from 19 residues. The germline CDR1 and CDR2 sequences are SGHDT and YYEEEE. V trimming: 1 base; J trimming: 0 bases; junction bases outside the gene matches: 5. This CDR3 is CASSLQGTSGGSSYNEQFF. In nucleotides, the CDR3 is TGTGCCAGCAGCTTGCAGGGGACTAGCGGGGGGAGCTCCTACAATGAGCAGTTCTTC.

V gene TRBV5-4 combines with J gene TRBJ1-2; a weak D match, TRBD1 (5 bases). CDR1 is SGHNT and CDR2 is YYREEE in the germline V gene (reference sequence). This CDR3 is built from 15 residues. V was shortened by 7 bases and J by 0 bases, with 16 bases between the two germline ends. DNA of the CDR3: TGTGCCAGCTCCTCCGGGGGGGTCACTAACTATGGCTACACCTTC. This gives the protein CASSSGGVTNYGYTF.

V gene TRBV7-8 combines with J gene TRBJ2-5; weak D call: TRBD2 (6 bases). Per germline, CDR1 SGHVS and CDR2 FQNEAQ. The CDR3 is 15 amino acids. Trimming removed 5 bases from V and 1 base from J, with 14 bases in between. The CDR3 is CASSKGAGRQETQYF. CDR3 coding DNA: TGTGCCAGCAGCAAAGGGGCGGGACGCCAAGAGACCCAGTACTTC. The whole variable domain, filled in from reference TRBV7-8 and TRBJ2-5, reads GAGVSQSPRYKVAKRGQDVALRCDPISGHVSLFWYQQALGQGPEFLTYFQNEAQLDKSGLPSDRFFAERPEGSVSTLKIQRTQQEDSAVYLCASSKGAGRQETQYFGPGTRLLVL.

This chain uses TRBV11-3 with TRBJ2-7, with TRBD1 identical over 9 bases. CDR3 length equals 15 residues. V lost 5 bases and J lost 6; bases outside the gene matches: 11. Germline-derived CDR1 and CDR2 are SGHNT and YENEEA. This CDR3 reads CASSIGQGIPSEQYF. The CDR3 coding sequence is TGTGCCAGCAGCATCGGACAGGGGATTCCTTCCGAGCAGTACTTC.

The V and J genes are TRBV20-1 and TRBJ2-7; tentative D call: TRBD1 (6 bases). The CDR3 has 14 amino acids. Trimming took 3 bases from V and 0 from J, leaving 12 bases between them. From germline, CDR1 is DFQATT and CDR2 SNEGSKA (reference sequence). CDR3 sequence: CSASPTGSSYEQYF. The CDR3 DNA sequence: TGCAGTGCTAGTCCCACAGGGAGCTCCTACGAGCAGTACTTC.

V gene TRBV29-1 combines with J gene TRBJ2-5; 8 bases fit TRBD1. Germline values: CDR1 SQVTM, CDR2 ANQGSEA. The CDR3 contains 12 residues. V gave up 7 bases and J gave up 5 bases; unmatched junction bases: 6. The CDR3 nucleotides are TGCAGCGCGTTAGGACAGGGCGAGACCCAGTACTTC. As protein: CSALGQGETQYF.

For the CDR3, the DNA is TGTGCCAGCAGCTTAGAAGCGGGGTCCCCCCGAGAGACCCAGTACTTC. The encoded protein is CASSLEAGSPRETQYF. The chain joins TRBV7-8 to TRBJ2-5; 7 positions agree with TRBD2. CDR1 and CDR2 from the germline V gene are SGHVS and FQNEAQ. V lost 1 base and J lost 4; bases outside the gene matches: 9. The CDR3 runs to 16 residues. The variable domain in full, with the rest retrieved from reference TRBV7-8 and TRBJ2-5, is GAGVSQSPRYKVAKRGQDVALRCDPISGHVSLFWYQQALGQGPEFLTYFQNEAQLDKSGLPSDRFFAERPEGSVSTLKIQRTQQEDSAVYLCASSLEAGSPRETQYFGPGTRLLVL.

This chain uses TRBV7-3 with TRBJ2-5; 7 bases align to TRBD1. J lost 5 bases, V lost 3 bases, and 9 bases had no gene match. Germline CDR1 SGHTA, CDR2 FQGTGA. CDR3 length equals 15 residues. The DNA of the CDR3 is TGTGCCAGCAGCTTGGGATTAGGGGGCCTCGAGACCCAGTACTTC. Amino acid sequence: CASSLGLGGLETQYF.

This chain links TRBV10-2 with TRBJ2-5; 7 bases are a match to TRBD1. V lost 6 bases, J lost 1 base, and 8 bases stayed unmatched. Per the germline V gene, CDR1 is WSHSY and CDR2 is SAAADI. This CDR3 has 15 amino acids. CDR3 protein: CASSPDRGPQETQYF. The CDR3 nucleotides are TGCGCCAGCAGCCCCGATAGGGGGCCCCAAGAGACCCAGTACTTC.

The chain links TRBV9 to TRBJ2-3; tentatively, D is TRBD2 (6 bases). The V and J ends lost 3 bases and 2 bases respectively, with 13 bases between them. Germline V gene sequence: CDR1 SGDLS, CDR2 YYNGEE. CDR3 length: 15 residues. The CDR3 loop reads CASSARDSPTDTQYF. In DNA form, the CDR3 reads TGTGCCAGCAGCGCCCGGGACTCACCCACAGATACGCAGTATTTT.